The 32 T cell receptor beta chains reported below all come from one sample, sequenced in a study of OX40 agonist ivuxolimab in advanced cancers. The method was immunoSEQ multiplex PCR; TCRdb's version includes in-frame clones alone and lacks a portion of them. The sample lists about 82,000 clones, approximately 85% seen once, with approximately 0.22% in the top ten. Here the sequenced sample was CD4+ or CD8+ T cells sorted from blood, taken in a trial of the OX40 agonist ivuxolimab. The receptor set was obtained from an adult with an advanced solid tumor such as melanoma, head and neck, liver or kidney cancer.

This clone was counted only a few times. The rearrangement uses TRBV5-6 and TRBJ1-2; TRBD1 aligns across 7 bases. The CDR3 has 14 residues. V lost 4 bases, J lost 4 bases, and 7 bases stayed unmatched. Germline V gives CDR1 SGHDT, CDR2 YYEEEE. CDR3 amino acids: CASSGRDRPYGYTF. CDR3 sequence (DNA): TGTGCCAGCAGCGGACGGGACAGACCCTATGGCTACACCTTC. Drawing the rest from reference TRBV5-6 and TRBJ1-2, the complete variable domain is DAGVTQSPTHLIKTRGQQVTLRCSPKSGHDTVSWYQQALGQGPQFIFQYYEEEERQRGNFPDRFSGHQFPNYSSELNVNALLLGDSALYLCASSGRDRPYGYTFGSGTRLTVV.

This chain's CDR3 is CASSPPGAPYGYTF. The CDR3, as DNA: TGTGCCAGCTCACCACCGGGGGCTCCCTATGGCTACACCTTC. The chain carries TRBV18 and TRBJ1-2, with D possibly matching TRBD1 (6 bases). The V gene lost 0 bases and the J gene lost 4 bases, with 9 bases spanning the gap. The CDR3 has 14 amino acids. The germline CDR1 and CDR2 sequences are KGHSH and LQKENI.

The V and J genes are TRBV28 and TRBJ2-1, with 7 bases aligning to TRBD2. Germline CDR1 MDHEN, CDR2 SYDVKM. The V gene end was trimmed by 3 bases and the J gene end by 6 bases; junction bases not matched to a gene: 11. CDR3 size: 16 residues. The CDR3 DNA reads as TGTGCCAGCAGTTTTTTCGGCGGGAGATTAGGCAATGAGCAGTTCTTC. Its translation: CASSFFGGRLGNEQFF.

J is TRBJ1-3 and V is TRBV7-2; D might be TRBD1 (6 bases). Trimming took off 5 bases at V and 2 bases at J, with 13 bases between the two ends. Germline values: CDR1 SGHTA, CDR2 FQGNSA. The CDR3 has 15 residues. The CDR3 here is CASSLSGGTGNTIYF. The CDR3 DNA reads as TGTGCCAGCAGCCTCTCCGGGGGCACTGGAAACACCATATATTTT.

CDR3 DNA: TGTGCCAGCAGCTTGTACCCCCGCGGAGTGGGGACAGATACGCAGTATTTT. Residues: CASSLYPRGVGTDTQYF. V gene TRBV7-2 combines with J gene TRBJ2-3, with D hard to call. Trimming pared 3 bases from V and 3 bases from J, leaving 19 bases between. Germline loops: CDR1 SGHTA, CDR2 FQGNSA. This CDR3 region has 17 residues.

The rearrangement links TRBV28 to TRBJ1-1, with D perhaps TRBD1 (6 bases). The CDR3 spans 16 residues. V lost 5 bases and J lost 4, with 20 bases in between. The V gene's germline CDR1 is MDHEN and CDR2 SYDVKM. The CDR3 spells CASSPLQGPLGTEAFF. The CDR3 DNA reads as TGTGCCAGCAGTCCATTACAGGGCCCGCTGGGCACTGAAGCTTTCTTT.

The rearrangement joins TRBV7-9 to TRBJ2-2; 7 bases line up with TRBD2. This CDR3 region has 14 residues. The germline V gene has CDR1 SEHNR and CDR2 FQNEAQ (reference sequence). J lost 7 bases, V lost 4 bases, and 6 bases had no gene match. CDR3 sequence: CASSSGGGDGELFF. CDR3 DNA: TGTGCCAGCAGCTCGGGAGGTGGGGACGGGGAGCTGTTTTTT.

V usage is TRBV5-1 and J usage is TRBJ2-1; 7 bases match TRBD1. The V segment lost 4 bases and the J segment 3 bases; nucleotides outside the gene matches: 7. Germline lookup yields CDR1 SGHRS and CDR2 YFSETQ. The CDR3 is made up of 15 amino acids. CDR3: CASSLQGDGYNEQFF. CDR3 bases: TGCGCCAGCAGCCTCCAGGGGGACGGCTACAATGAGCAGTTCTTC.

The rearrangement links TRBV7-9 to TRBJ1-4, with a weak D call TRBD1 (5 bases). V was pared by 4 bases and J by 7 bases, with 19 bases between. The CDR3 totals 16 residues. The germline V gene encodes CDR1 SEHNR and CDR2 FQNEAQ (reference sequence). The chain's CDR3 is CASSSGGGSPSEKLFF. DNA for the CDR3: TGTGCCAGCAGCTCCGGGGGGGGGTCTCCTTCTGAAAAACTGTTTTTT.

The V call is TRBV7-2, the J call TRBJ2-3; 9 bases are shared with TRBD2. From germline, CDR1 is SGHTA and CDR2 FQGNSA. The CDR3 has 15 residues. Trimming removed 6 bases from V and 5 bases from J; junction bases left unmatched: 9. The CDR3 protein is CASRTIAGALDTQYF. CDR3 DNA sequence: TGTGCCAGCAGGACTATAGCGGGAGCTTTAGATACGCAGTATTTT. The whole variable domain, remainder taken from reference TRBV7-2 and TRBJ2-3, is GAGVSQSPSNKVTEKGKDVELRCDPISGHTALYWYRQSLGQGLEFLIYFQGNSAPDKSGLPSDRFSAERTGGSVSTLTIQRTQQEDSAVYLCASRTIAGALDTQYFGPGTRLTVL.

V is TRBV29-1 and J is TRBJ2-1; tentative D call: TRBD2 (7 bases). Germline lookup yields CDR1 SQVTM and CDR2 ANQGSEA. This CDR3 comprises 13 residues. DNA of the CDR3: TGCAGTTATGAGGGAGGGGGCTACAATGAGCAGTTCTTC. It encodes CSYEGGGYNEQFF.

This clone was detected only once. This sequence joins TRBV7-6 and TRBJ2-5; 8 nucleotides line up with TRBD1. The CDR3 loop spans 16 amino acids. Germline loops: CDR1 SGHVS, CDR2 FNYEAQ. V shed 3 bases, J shed 4 bases, and the junction held 10 bases outside the gene matches. DNA of the CDR3: TGTGCCAGCAGCTTGAGGGACAGGCGACCCCCAGAGACCCAGTACTTC. As protein: CASSLRDRRPPETQYF.

The DNA of the CDR3 is TGCGCCAGCAGCCGCCCTGGGAGCGGGGTCTACGAGCAGTACTTC. Amino acid sequence: CASSRPGSGVYEQYF. The chain joins TRBV10-2 to TRBJ2-7, with 7 bases fitting TRBD2. CDR1 is WSHSY and CDR2 is SAAADI in the germline V gene. This CDR3 comprises 15 residues. J lost 3 bases, V lost 6 bases, and 11 bases had no gene match.

The rearrangement uses TRBV7-9 and TRBJ2-7; 7 bases fit TRBD2. The CDR3 sequence is 14 residues long. The trim removed 10 bases at V and 3 bases at J, leaving 12 bases unmatched. The germline V gene has CDR1 SEHNR and CDR2 FQNEAQ (reference sequence). In DNA, the CDR3 is TGTGCCACCGTTCCGTCGGGAGGTCACTACGAGCAGTACTTC. Amino acid sequence: CATVPSGGHYEQYF.

The gene calls are TRBV7-3 and TRBJ2-2, with D tentatively TRBD1 (6 bases). The CDR3 has 17 amino acids. CDR1 and CDR2 from the germline V gene are SGHTA and FQGTGA. V lost 4 bases to trimming and J lost 4 bases, with 19 bases between them. The DNA of the CDR3 is TGTGCCAGCAGCTCCCGGACAGACAGGCAGATCACCGGGGAGCTGTTTTTT. This gives the protein CASSSRTDRQITGELFF.

The gene calls are TRBV6-5 and TRBJ2-1, with 10 bases matching TRBD1. Germline CDR1 MNHEY, CDR2 SVGAGI. With V trimmed by 4 bases and J by 7 bases, 10 bases remained unmatched. This CDR3 is built from 16 residues. CDR3 sequence: CASSLRRDRGGNEQFF. The CDR3 DNA follows: TGTGCCAGCAGTTTACGCCGGGACAGGGGTGGAAATGAGCAGTTCTTC.

The J gene is TRBJ1-1, the V gene TRBV28, with TRBD1 matching 7 bases. Germline lookup yields CDR1 MDHEN and CDR2 SYDVKM. The trim removed 5 bases at V and 0 bases at J, leaving 6 bases unmatched. The CDR3 runs to 15 residues. The CDR3 sequence: CASSPRGAMNTEAFF. For the CDR3, the DNA is TGTGCCAGCAGTCCCAGGGGGGCTATGAACACTGAAGCTTTCTTT.

This chain connects TRBV18 to TRBJ1-1; tentative D call: TRBD1 (6 bases). Per germline, CDR1 KGHSH and CDR2 LQKENI. This CDR3 region has 15 residues. Trimming stripped 5 bases from V and 2 bases from J, with 15 bases between. Written as DNA, the CDR3 is TGTGCCAGCTCATCCCAGCCAGGGGTTAACACTGAAGCTTTCTTT. It specifies CASSSQPGVNTEAFF.

J is TRBJ2-5 and V is TRBV5-1; 8 bases fit TRBD2. From germline, CDR1 is SGHRS and CDR2 YFSETQ. The CDR3 consists of 14 residues. V lost 2 bases and J lost 3; bases outside the gene matches: 3. CDR3 residues: CASSFGTSEETQYF. CDR3 DNA sequence: TGCGCCAGCAGCTTTGGGACTAGTGAAGAGACCCAGTACTTC.

This clone appeared a single time. This chain connects TRBV25-1 to TRBJ2-7; no clear D gene. This CDR3 comprises 11 residues. The V gene's germline CDR1 is MGHDK and CDR2 SYGVNS. Trimming took off 8 bases at V and 6 bases at J, with 11 bases between the two ends. CDR3 in amino acids: CASQAPLEQYF. The CDR3 nucleotides are TGTGCCAGCCAAGCACCCCTCGAGCAGTACTTC.

The sample holds a few counts of this clone. The gene calls are TRBV20-1 and TRBJ1-2; D possibly corresponds to TRBD1 (5 bases). Germline CDR1 DFQATT, CDR2 SNEGSKA (reference sequence). The CDR3 is made up of 11 amino acids. CDR3 nucleotides: TGCAAGGCAGGGTCTAACTATGGCTACACCTTC. Amino acids: CKAGSNYGYTF.

The chain joins TRBV5-1 to TRBJ1-6; D is unresolved. V lost 4 bases to trimming and J lost 8 bases, with 19 bases between them. The CDR3 is made up of 16 amino acids. Germline lookup yields CDR1 SGHRS and CDR2 YFSETQ. The CDR3 DNA sequence: TGCGCCAGCAGCCCTACTAGGTGGGGAATGGATTCACCCCTCCACTTT. Protein: CASSPTRWGMDSPLHF.

The chain employs TRBV5-1 and TRBJ1-2, with D hard to call. Germline CDR1 SGHRS, CDR2 YFSETQ. V was clipped by 5 bases and J by 8 bases, with 10 bases between them. This CDR3 contains 11 residues. The DNA of the CDR3 is TGCGCCAGCAGGGGTGAGGGCGGCTACACCTTC. This gives the protein CASRGEGGYTF.

This clone was recorded once. The chain carries TRBV6-1 and TRBJ2-3; 8 bases are shared with TRBD2. In germline, CDR1 is MNHNS, CDR2 SASEGT. The ends lost 4 bases at V and 6 bases at J; junction bases unmatched: 9. This CDR3 is 15 amino acids long. DNA of the CDR3: TGTGCCAGCAGTGGCGGGAGGCTCGGGGATGATACGCAGTATTTT. It encodes CASSGGRLGDDTQYF.

The genes are TRBV10-3 and TRBJ2-3; 7 positions agree with TRBD1. This CDR3 is built from 14 residues. CDR1 is ENHRY and CDR2 is SYGVKD in the germline V gene. After removal of 4 bases from V and 4 bases from J, the junction contained 5 bases not matched to a gene. CDR3 bases: TGTGCCATCAGTGTAGGGGGCAGGGCAGATACGCAGTATTTT. As protein: CAISVGGRADTQYF.

The chain uses TRBV6-5 and TRBJ2-1; 10 nucleotides line up with TRBD2. V was pared by 5 bases and J by 5 bases, with 6 bases of the junction left unmatched. The CDR3 contains 15 residues. Germline V gene data show CDR1 as MNHEY and CDR2 as SVGAGI. The CDR3 sequence: CASSPSGSFHNEQFF. The CDR3 bases are TGTGCCAGCAGTCCTAGCGGGAGCTTCCACAATGAGCAGTTCTTC.

The genes are TRBV5-4 and TRBJ2-3; the match to TRBD2 covers 15 bases. This CDR3 region has 17 residues. J gave up 6 bases and V 2 bases, and 7 bases lay outside the gene matches. Germline loops: CDR1 SGHNT, CDR2 YYREEE (reference sequence). CDR3 loop: CASSFGTSGRRGDTQYF. CDR3 bases: TGTGCCAGCAGCTTTGGGACTAGCGGGAGGCGTGGGGATACGCAGTATTTT.

The rearrangement joins TRBV10-3 to TRBJ1-3; tentative D call: TRBD1 (5 bases). This CDR3 comprises 17 residues. The V gene's germline CDR1 is ENHRY and CDR2 SYGVKD. V dropped 3 bases and J dropped 4 bases, with 19 bases sitting between them. The CDR3 DNA reads as TGTGCCATCAGTGAAATCCCGGGACGGGGATCCGGAAACACCATATATTTT. Translating it yields CAISEIPGRGSGNTIYF.

V and J are TRBV19 and TRBJ2-3, with 8 nucleotides matching TRBD1. Germline CDR1 reads LNHDA; CDR2 reads SQIVND (reference sequence). The V and J ends lost 6 bases and 2 bases, in that order; junction bases with no gene match: 4. This CDR3 spans 14 amino acids. The CDR3 coding sequence is TGTGCCAGTAGGGGGGGACAGGCCACAGATACGCAGTATTTT. This encodes CASRGGQATDTQYF.

This clone was seen only once. This chain joins TRBV2 and TRBJ2-7; D unclear. The CDR3 extends over 12 amino acids. Germline values: CDR1 SNHLY, CDR2 FYNNEI. With 5 bases removed from V and 0 bases from J, the gap between germline ends came to 5 bases. The chain's CDR3 is CASSYSSYEQYF. The CDR3 DNA is TGTGCCAGCAGTTACAGCTCCTACGAGCAGTACTTC.

The chain has TRBV7-8 and TRBJ2-1; 7 bases line up with TRBD2. The length of the CDR3 is 17 residues. Looked up from germline, CDR1 is SGHVS and CDR2 is FQNEAQ. Trimming removed 5 bases from V and 1 base from J; junction bases left unmatched: 11. CDR3 sequence (DNA): TGTGCCAGCAGCCCCCAGGTAGCGGGTGGGTCCTACAATGAGCAGTTCTTC. Its translation is CASSPQVAGGSYNEQFF.

This chain uses TRBV9 with TRBJ2-3; D might be TRBD1 or TRBD2, each matching 5 bases. This CDR3 region has 16 residues. Per the germline V gene, CDR1 is SGDLS and CDR2 is YYNGEE. V lost 4 bases and J lost 3, with 18 bases in between. The chain's CDR3 is CASSSAGTKGTDTQYF. The CDR3 coding sequence is TGTGCCAGCAGCTCAGCCGGGACCAAAGGTACAGATACGCAGTATTTT.